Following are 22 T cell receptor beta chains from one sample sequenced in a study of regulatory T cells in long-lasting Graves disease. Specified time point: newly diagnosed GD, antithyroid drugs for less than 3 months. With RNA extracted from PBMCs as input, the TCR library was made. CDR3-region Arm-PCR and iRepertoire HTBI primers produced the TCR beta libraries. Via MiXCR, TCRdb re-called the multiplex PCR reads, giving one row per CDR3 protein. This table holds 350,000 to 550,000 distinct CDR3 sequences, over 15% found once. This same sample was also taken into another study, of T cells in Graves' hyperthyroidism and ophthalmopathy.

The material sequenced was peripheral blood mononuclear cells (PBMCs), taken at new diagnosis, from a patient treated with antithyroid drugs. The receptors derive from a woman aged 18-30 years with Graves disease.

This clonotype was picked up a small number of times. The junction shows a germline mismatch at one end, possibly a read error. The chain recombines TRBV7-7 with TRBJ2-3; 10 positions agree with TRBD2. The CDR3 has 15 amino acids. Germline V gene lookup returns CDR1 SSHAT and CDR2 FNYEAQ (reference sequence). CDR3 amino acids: CASSLEAGGSGTQYF. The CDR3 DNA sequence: TGTGCTAGCAGCTTAGAAGCGGGAGGGTCGGGTACGCAGTATTTT.

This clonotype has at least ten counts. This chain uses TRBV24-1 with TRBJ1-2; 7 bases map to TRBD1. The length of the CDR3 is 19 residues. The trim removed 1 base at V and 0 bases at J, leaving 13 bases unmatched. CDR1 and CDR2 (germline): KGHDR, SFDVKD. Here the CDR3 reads CATSDFSDRVRLSNYGYTF. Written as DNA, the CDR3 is TGTGCCACCAGTGATTTCTCCGACAGGGTGCGGCTCTCTAACTATGGCTACACCTTC.

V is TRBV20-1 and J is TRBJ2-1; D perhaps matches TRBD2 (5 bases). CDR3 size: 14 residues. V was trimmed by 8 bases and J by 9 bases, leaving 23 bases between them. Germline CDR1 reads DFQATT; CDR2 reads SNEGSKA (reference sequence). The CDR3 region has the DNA TGCAGTCCAAAATCGGGGTCCAATTATGGTGAGCAGTTCTTC. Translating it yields CSPKSGSNYGEQFF.

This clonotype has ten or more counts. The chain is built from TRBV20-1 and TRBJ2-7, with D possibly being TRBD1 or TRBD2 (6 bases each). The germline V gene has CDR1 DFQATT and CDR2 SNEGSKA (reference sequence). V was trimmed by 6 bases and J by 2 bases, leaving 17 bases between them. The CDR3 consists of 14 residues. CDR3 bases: TGCAGTGCCCAGGGAGGCAGGGGTACCTACGAGCAGTACTTC. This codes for CSAQGGRGTYEQYF.

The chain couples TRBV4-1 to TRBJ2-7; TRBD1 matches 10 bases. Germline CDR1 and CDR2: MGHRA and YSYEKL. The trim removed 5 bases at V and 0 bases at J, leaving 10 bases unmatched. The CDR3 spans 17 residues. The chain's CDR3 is CASSFGTGVPSSYEQYF. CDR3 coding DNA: TGCGCCAGCAGCTTTGGGACAGGGGTCCCCAGCTCCTACGAGCAGTACTTC.

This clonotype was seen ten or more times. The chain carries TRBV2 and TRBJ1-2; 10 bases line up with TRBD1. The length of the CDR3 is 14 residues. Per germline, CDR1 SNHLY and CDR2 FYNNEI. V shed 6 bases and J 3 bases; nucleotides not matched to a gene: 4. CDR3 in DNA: TGTGCCAGCAGAGCGACAGGGGGCGACTATGGCTACACCTTC. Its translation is CASRATGGDYGYTF.

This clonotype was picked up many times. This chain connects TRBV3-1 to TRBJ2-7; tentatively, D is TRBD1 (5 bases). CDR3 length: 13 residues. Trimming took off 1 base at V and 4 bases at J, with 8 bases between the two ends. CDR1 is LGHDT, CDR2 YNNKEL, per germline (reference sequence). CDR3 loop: CASSQGREYEQYF. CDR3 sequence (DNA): TGTGCCAGCAGCCAAGGCAGGGAATACGAGCAGTACTTC.

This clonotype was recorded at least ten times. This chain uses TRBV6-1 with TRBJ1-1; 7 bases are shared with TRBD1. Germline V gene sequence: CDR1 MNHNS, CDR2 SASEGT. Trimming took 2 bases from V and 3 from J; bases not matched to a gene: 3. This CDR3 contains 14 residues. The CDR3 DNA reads TGTGCCAGCAGTGAAAGACAGGGTGACACTGAAGCTTTCTTT. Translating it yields CASSERQGDTEAFF.

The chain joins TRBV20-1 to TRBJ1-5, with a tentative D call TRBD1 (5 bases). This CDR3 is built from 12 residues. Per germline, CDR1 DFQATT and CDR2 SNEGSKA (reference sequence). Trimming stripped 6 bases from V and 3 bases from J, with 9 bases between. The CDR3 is CSARQPNQPQHF. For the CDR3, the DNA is TGCAGTGCCAGACAGCCCAATCAGCCCCAGCATTTT.

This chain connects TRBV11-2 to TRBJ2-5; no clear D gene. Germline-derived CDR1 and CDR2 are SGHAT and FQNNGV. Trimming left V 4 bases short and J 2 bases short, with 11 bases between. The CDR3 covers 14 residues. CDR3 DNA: TGTGCCAGCAGCTCTCGCCACCTACAAGAGACCCAGTACTTC. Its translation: CASSSRHLQETQYF.

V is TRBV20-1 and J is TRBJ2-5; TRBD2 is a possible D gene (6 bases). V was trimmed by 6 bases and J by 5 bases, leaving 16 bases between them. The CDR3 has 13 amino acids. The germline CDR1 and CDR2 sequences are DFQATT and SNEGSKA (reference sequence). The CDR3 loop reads CSAKRRERETQYF. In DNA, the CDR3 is TGCAGTGCGAAGCGGAGGGAGCGGGAGACCCAGTACTTC.

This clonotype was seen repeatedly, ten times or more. CDR3 protein: CASSWGLETDTQYF. As DNA, the CDR3 is TGTGCCAGCAGCTGGGGACTAGAGACAGATACGCAGTATTTT. The V gene is TRBV7-2, the J gene TRBJ2-3, with 8 positions matching TRBD2. This CDR3 spans 14 amino acids. The germline gives CDR1 SGHTA, CDR2 FQGNSA. J was trimmed by 3 bases and V by 4 bases; bases with no gene match: 3.

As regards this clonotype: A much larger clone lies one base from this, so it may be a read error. The CDR3 DNA sequence: TGTGCCAGCAGTCCGATAGCGGGAGGCCCCCACAATGAGCAGTTCTTC. Translated: CASSPIAGGPHNEQFF. The chain uses TRBV6-1 and TRBJ2-1, with 10 bases matching TRBD2. V trimming: 5 bases; J trimming: 5 bases; junction bases outside the gene matches: 9. The germline V gene encodes CDR1 MNHNS and CDR2 SASEGT. This CDR3 has 16 residues.

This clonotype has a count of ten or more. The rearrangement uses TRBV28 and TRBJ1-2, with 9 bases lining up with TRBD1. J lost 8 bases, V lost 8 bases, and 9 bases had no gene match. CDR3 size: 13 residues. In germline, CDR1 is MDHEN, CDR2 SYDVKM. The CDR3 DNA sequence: TGTGCCAGCCTACCGGGACAGGGCCCCGGCTACACCTTC. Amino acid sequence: CASLPGQGPGYTF.

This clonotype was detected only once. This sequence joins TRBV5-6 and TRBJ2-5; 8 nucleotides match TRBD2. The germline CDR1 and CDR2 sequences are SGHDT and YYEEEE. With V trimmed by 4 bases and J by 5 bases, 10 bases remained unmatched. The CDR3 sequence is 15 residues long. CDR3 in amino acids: CASSGGTSPWETQYF. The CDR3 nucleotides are TGTGCCAGCAGCGGGGGGACTAGTCCATGGGAGACCCAGTACTTC.

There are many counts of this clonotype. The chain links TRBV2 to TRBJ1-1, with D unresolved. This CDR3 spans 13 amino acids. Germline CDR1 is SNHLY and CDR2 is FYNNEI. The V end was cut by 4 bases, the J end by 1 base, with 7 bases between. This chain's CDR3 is CASSAQQNTEAFF. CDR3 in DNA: TGTGCCAGCAGTGCACAGCAGAACACTGAAGCTTTCTTT.

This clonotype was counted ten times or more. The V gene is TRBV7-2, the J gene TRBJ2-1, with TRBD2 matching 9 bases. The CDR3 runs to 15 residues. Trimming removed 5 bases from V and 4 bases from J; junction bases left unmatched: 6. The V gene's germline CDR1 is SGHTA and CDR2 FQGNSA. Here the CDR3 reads CASSLGLASYNEQFF. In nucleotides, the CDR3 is TGTGCCAGCAGCCTGGGACTAGCCTCTTACAATGAGCAGTTCTTC. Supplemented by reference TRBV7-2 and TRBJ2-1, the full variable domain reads GAGVSQSPSNKVTEKGKDVELRCDPISGHTALYWYRQSLGQGLEFLIYFQGNSAPDKSGLPSDRFSAERTGGSVSTLTIQRTQQEDSAVYLCASSLGLASYNEQFFGPGTRLTVL.

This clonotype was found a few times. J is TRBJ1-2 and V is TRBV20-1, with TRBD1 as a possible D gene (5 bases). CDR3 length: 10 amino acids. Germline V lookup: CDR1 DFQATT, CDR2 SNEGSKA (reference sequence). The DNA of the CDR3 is TGCATGGGGGGGGTAGGGGGCTACACCTTC. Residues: CMGGVGGYTF.

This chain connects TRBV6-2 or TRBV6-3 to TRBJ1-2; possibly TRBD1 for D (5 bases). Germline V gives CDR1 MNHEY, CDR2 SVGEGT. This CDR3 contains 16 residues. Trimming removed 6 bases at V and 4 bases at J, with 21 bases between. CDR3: CASREIGSGQTYGYTF. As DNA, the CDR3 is TGTGCCAGCAGGGAGATTGGGTCGGGGCAGACCTATGGCTACACCTTC.

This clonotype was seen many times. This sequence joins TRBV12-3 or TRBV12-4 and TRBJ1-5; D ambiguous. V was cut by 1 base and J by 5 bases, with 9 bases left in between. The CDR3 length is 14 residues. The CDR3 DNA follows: TGTGCCAGCAGTTTAGTTGCAGGCCATCAGCCCCAGCATTTT. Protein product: CASSLVAGHQPQHF.

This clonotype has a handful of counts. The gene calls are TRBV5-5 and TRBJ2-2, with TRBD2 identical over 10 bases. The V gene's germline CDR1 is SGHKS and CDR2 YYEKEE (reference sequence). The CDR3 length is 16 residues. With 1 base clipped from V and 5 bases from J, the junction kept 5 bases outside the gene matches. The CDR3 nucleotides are TGTGCCAGCAGCTTGTCTAGCGGGAGTCAAACCGGGGAGCTGTTTTTT. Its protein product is CASSLSSGSQTGELFF.

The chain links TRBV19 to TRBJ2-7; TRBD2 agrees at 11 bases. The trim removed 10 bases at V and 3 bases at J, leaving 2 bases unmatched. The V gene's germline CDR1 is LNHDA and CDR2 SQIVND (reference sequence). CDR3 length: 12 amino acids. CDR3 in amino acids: CATGTSGYEQYF. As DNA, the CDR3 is TGTGCCACCGGGACTAGCGGCTACGAGCAGTACTTC.